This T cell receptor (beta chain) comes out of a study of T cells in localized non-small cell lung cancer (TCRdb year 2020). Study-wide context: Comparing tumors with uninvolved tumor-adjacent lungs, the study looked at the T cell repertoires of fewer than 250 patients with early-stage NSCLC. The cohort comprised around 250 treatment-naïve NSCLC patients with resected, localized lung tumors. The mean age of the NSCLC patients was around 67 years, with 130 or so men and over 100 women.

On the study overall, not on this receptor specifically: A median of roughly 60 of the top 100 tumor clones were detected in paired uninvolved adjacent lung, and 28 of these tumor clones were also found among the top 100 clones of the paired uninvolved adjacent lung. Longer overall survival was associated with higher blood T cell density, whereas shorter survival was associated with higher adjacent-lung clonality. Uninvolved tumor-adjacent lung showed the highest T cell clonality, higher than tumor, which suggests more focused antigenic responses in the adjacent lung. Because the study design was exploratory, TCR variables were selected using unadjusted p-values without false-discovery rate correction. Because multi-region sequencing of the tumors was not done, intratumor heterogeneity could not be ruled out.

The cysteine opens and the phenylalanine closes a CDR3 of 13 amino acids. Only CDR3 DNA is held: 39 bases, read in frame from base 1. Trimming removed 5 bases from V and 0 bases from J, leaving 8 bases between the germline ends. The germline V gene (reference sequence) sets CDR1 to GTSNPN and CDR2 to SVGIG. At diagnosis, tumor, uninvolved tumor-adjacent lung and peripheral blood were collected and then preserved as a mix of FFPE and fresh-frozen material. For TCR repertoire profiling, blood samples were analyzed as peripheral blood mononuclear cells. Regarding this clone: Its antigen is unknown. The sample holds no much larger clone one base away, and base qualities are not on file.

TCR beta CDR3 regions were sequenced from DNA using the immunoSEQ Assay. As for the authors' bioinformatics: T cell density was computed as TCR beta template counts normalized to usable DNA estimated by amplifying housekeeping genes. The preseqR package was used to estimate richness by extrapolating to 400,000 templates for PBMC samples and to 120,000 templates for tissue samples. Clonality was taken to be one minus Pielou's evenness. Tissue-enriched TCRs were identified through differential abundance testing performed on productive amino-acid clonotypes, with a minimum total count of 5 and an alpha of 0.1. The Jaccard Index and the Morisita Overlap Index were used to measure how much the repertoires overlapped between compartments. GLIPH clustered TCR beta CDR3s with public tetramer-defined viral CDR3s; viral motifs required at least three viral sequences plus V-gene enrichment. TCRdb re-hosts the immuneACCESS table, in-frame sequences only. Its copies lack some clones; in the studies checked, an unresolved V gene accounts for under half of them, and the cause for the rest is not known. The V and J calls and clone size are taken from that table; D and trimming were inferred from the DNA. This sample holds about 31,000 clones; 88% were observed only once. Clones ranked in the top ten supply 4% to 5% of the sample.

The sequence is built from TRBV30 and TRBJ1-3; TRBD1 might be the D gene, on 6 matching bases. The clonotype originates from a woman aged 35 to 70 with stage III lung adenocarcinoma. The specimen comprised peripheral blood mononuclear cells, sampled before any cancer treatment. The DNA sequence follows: TGTGCCTGGGGACAGAACTCTGGAAACACCATATATTTT. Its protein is CAWGQNSGNTIYF.